The subject of this entry is one TCR beta chain. This sample is part of a study of blood T cell repertoires in COVID-19. Study as a whole: Whether acute or convalescent, the COVID-19 samples came from the United States, Italy and Spain. T cells, B-cell-depleted T cells, or PBMCs supplied cDNA or gDNA.

In the authors' methods: Researchers report that nucleated cell counts were estimated from reference gene primer amplification. This table comes from immunoSEQ multiplex PCR, and its TCRdb copy is limited to in-frame clones, with some not included. The D gene and trimming were derived from the DNA, and the V and J assignments and clone size from that table. The data hold tens of thousands of clones, with 65% to 90% observed a single time. V gave up 3 bases and J gave up 5 bases, with 7 bases separating them. Germline loops: CDR1 SGHVS, CDR2 FQNEAQ. The CDR3 loop spans 13 amino acids. The chain recombines TRBV7-8 with TRBJ1-4; possibly TRBD1 for D (6 bases). Sequenced material: peripheral blood. The clonotype was recovered from a human donor in a cohort sampled during active COVID-19. CDR3 protein: CASSFQGNEKLFF. The CDR3 DNA is TGTGCCAGCAGCTTCCAGGGGAATGAAAAACTGTTTTTT.